This T cell receptor (beta chain) came from a study of blood T cell repertoires in COVID-19. At the level of the study: PBMCs, B-cell-depleted T cells, or T cells provided the cDNA or gDNA that made up the material.

This CDR3 contains 12 residues. Germline V gene data show CDR1 as SGHDT and CDR2 as YYEEEE. Trimming removed 4 bases from V and 3 bases from J, with 8 bases in between. Profiling relied on immunoSEQ multiplex PCR, and the TCRdb table lists in-frame clones only, not all of them. The sample has over 60,000 clones, 82% seen once. V is TRBV5-6 and J is TRBJ2-7; D is undetermined. This clonotype was sampled from a woman of 80 years or more with acute or convalescent COVID-19. Sequences were obtained from peripheral blood. CDR3: CASSRDYYEQYF. The CDR3 DNA is TGTGCCAGCAGCAGAGATTACTACGAGCAGTACTTC.